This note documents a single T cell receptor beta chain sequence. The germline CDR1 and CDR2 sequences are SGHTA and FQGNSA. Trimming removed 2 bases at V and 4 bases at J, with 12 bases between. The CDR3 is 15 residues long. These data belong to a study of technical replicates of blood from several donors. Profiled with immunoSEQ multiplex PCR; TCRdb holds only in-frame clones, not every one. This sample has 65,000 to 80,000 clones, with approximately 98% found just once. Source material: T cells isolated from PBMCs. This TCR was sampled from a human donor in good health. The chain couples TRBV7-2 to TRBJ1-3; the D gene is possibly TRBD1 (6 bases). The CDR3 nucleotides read TGTGCCAGCAGCTTACTCCAGGGGAGAGGAAACACCATATATTTT. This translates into CASSLLQGRGNTIYF.